This TCR beta chain was captured in a study of T cell repertoires in cytomegalovirus infection. In its sample, this clonotype was seen many times. The antigen is not known. Study-wide findings and caveats: In two of eight donors, the top clonotype was HLA-C-restricted CMV-specific.

From the reads, TCRdb called clonotypes with MiXCR, one entry per CDR3 protein. Among about 890,000 distinct CDR3 sequences listed, 30% to 40% were seen once. V lost 5 bases and J lost 10, with 9 bases in between. The CDR3 runs to 11 residues. Germline CDR1 reads MNHEY; CDR2 reads SVGAGI. This receptor was obtained from a human donor in good health (CMV status not recorded). Some clones in this sample may be carry-over from other donors' samples. The chain uses TRBV6-5 and TRBJ2-1; no reliable D call. Source: cultured CD8+ T cells from PBMCs, taken from culture after CMV antigen stimulation. The CDR3 nucleotides are TGTGCCAGCAGTCACGGCAACGAGCAGTTCTTC. Its protein is CASSHGNEQFF.